The rows below give T cell receptor beta chains drawn from one sample of a study of T cell responses to AZD1222 COVID-19 vaccine. Sequencing was performed with immunoSEQ multiplex PCR; in TCRdb, only in-frame clones are kept and a portion is missing. The top ten clones hold around 1.3% of a sample with around 150,000 clones, 85% to 95% of them seen once. This sample comprised peripheral blood, obtained on day 0 of AZD1222 vaccination. Receptor source: an adult in good health. Both conserved end residues are part of each CDR3. The order of the fields is clone size, V gene, J gene, D gene, CDR3 DNA, CDR3 protein. The D gene is left open where the match is weak. The size field is filled for only some rows; it gives once, few, many or a size class.

clone_size: .; v_call: TRBV3-1/TRBV3-2; j_call: TRBJ1-6; d_call: .; cdr3_nt: TGTGCCAGCAGCCAAGAGGAAAGGGTTAGGGTAACTAATTCACCCCTCCACTTT; cdr3_aa: CASSQEERVRVTNSPLHF
clone_size: .; v_call: TRBV29-1; j_call: TRBJ2-1; d_call: .; cdr3_nt: TGCAGCGTTGAACCGGGCCCGGGTTACTGGAATGAGCAGTTCTTC; cdr3_aa: CSVEPGPGYWNEQFF
clone_size: .; v_call: TRBV5-4; j_call: TRBJ2-5; d_call: .; cdr3_nt: TGTGCCAGCAGCTTAACTATGTACCAAGAGACCCAGTACTTC; cdr3_aa: CASSLTMYQETQYF
clone_size: .; v_call: TRBV7-9; j_call: TRBJ1-5; d_call: .; cdr3_nt: TGTGCCAGCAGCTTGGATTTAGGGAATTCTCAGCCCCAGCATTTT; cdr3_aa: CASSLDLGNSQPQHF
clone_size: .; v_call: TRBV3-1/TRBV3-2; j_call: TRBJ1-2; d_call: .; cdr3_nt: TGTGCCAGCAGCCAAGCCTGGGAGACTAACTATGGCTACACCTTC; cdr3_aa: CASSQAWETNYGYTF
clone_size: .; v_call: TRBV7-9; j_call: TRBJ1-5; d_call: .; cdr3_nt: TGTGCCAGCAGCTTAGGGACCCAGCCCCAGCATTTT; cdr3_aa: CASSLGTQPQHF
clone_size: .; v_call: TRBV7-2; j_call: TRBJ2-3; d_call: .; cdr3_nt: TGTGCCAGCAGCTTAATGGGGGCTAGCGGTACGATCACAGATACGCAGTATTTT; cdr3_aa: CASSLMGASGTITDTQYF
clone_size: .; v_call: TRBV20-1; j_call: TRBJ1-5; d_call: .; cdr3_nt: TGCAGTGCTAGTTGGGGAAGCAATCAGCCCCAGCATTTT; cdr3_aa: CSASWGSNQPQHF
clone_size: .; v_call: TRBV11-1; j_call: TRBJ2-4; d_call: .; cdr3_nt: TGTGCCAGCAGCCCCCTCGGGCCGAAGGCCAAAAACATTCAGTACTTC; cdr3_aa: CASSPLGPKAKNIQYF
clone_size: .; v_call: TRBV4-1; j_call: TRBJ2-3; d_call: .; cdr3_nt: TGCGCCAGCAGCCACCCCCGGGACAAATTCACAGATACGCAGTATTTT; cdr3_aa: CASSHPRDKFTDTQYF
clone_size: .; v_call: TRBV7-3; j_call: TRBJ2-1; d_call: .; cdr3_nt: TGTGCCAGCAGCTTAACAGGCATCGCCAGGGAGCAGTTCTTC; cdr3_aa: CASSLTGIAREQFF
clone_size: .; v_call: TRBV12-3/TRBV12-4; j_call: TRBJ1-1; d_call: .; cdr3_nt: TGTGCCACCAGACGGGCGGCGAACACTGAAGCTTTCTTT; cdr3_aa: CATRRAANTEAFF
clone_size: .; v_call: TRBV19; j_call: TRBJ2-3; d_call: .; cdr3_nt: TGTGCCAGTAGTATAGAACCCCTTCGTTCAGGGACTAGCACAGATACGCAGTATTTT; cdr3_aa: CASSIEPLRSGTSTDTQYF
clone_size: .; v_call: TRBV5-4; j_call: TRBJ2-2; d_call: .; cdr3_nt: TGTGCCAGCAGCTTGCAGGTGATGAACACCGGGGAGCTGTTTTTT; cdr3_aa: CASSLQVMNTGELFF
clone_size: .; v_call: TRBV19; j_call: TRBJ1-1; d_call: .; cdr3_nt: TGTGCCAGTAGTAAAGAGGGATTCACTGAAGCTTTCTTT; cdr3_aa: CASSKEGFTEAFF
clone_size: .; v_call: TRBV7-8; j_call: TRBJ1-1; d_call: TRBD1; cdr3_nt: TGTGCCAGCAGCTTAGGGTCGGACAGGGGGTTTGGAGCTTTCTTT; cdr3_aa: CASSLGSDRGFGAFF
clone_size: .; v_call: TRBV6-2/TRBV6-3; j_call: TRBJ2-4; d_call: .; cdr3_nt: TGTGCCAGCAGTTCCCCGGGACCCGACAAAAACATTCAGTACTTC; cdr3_aa: CASSSPGPDKNIQYF
clone_size: .; v_call: TRBV7-6; j_call: TRBJ1-1; d_call: .; cdr3_nt: TGTGCCAGCAGCTTAGCGACCAACACTGAAGCTTTCTTT; cdr3_aa: CASSLATNTEAFF
clone_size: .; v_call: TRBV9; j_call: TRBJ2-3; d_call: .; cdr3_nt: TGTGCCAGCAGCGTTCGGGGACTGCCCACAGATACGCAGTATTTT; cdr3_aa: CASSVRGLPTDTQYF
clone_size: .; v_call: TRBV3-1/TRBV3-2; j_call: TRBJ2-1; d_call: TRBD2; cdr3_nt: TGTGCCAGCAGCCAAGGGGCTAGCGGGAGATACAATGAGCAGTTCTTC; cdr3_aa: CASSQGASGRYNEQFF
clone_size: .; v_call: TRBV20-1; j_call: TRBJ1-2; d_call: .; cdr3_nt: TGCAGTGCTAGCCAGGTTTATGGCTACACCTTC; cdr3_aa: CSASQVYGYTF
clone_size: .; v_call: TRBV19; j_call: TRBJ1-1; d_call: .; cdr3_nt: TGTGCCAGTAGTATGGGGAGAATGAACACTGAAGCTTTCTTT; cdr3_aa: CASSMGRMNTEAFF
clone_size: once; v_call: TRBV2; j_call: TRBJ1-1; d_call: TRBD1; cdr3_nt: TGTGCCAGCAGTGACAGGGGGAGTGGAAACACTGAAGCTTTCTTT; cdr3_aa: CASSDRGSGNTEAFF
clone_size: once; v_call: TRBV19; j_call: TRBJ2-1; d_call: TRBD2; cdr3_nt: TGTGCCAGTAGCTACGGGACTAGCGGGCACAATGAGCAGTTCTTC; cdr3_aa: CASSYGTSGHNEQFF
clone_size: .; v_call: TRBV10-3; j_call: TRBJ1-2; d_call: TRBD1; cdr3_nt: TGTGCCATCAGGGCCGGGACAGGGGGCTGGTTCGACTATGGCTACACCTTC; cdr3_aa: CAIRAGTGGWFDYGYTF
clone_size: .; v_call: TRBV29-1; j_call: TRBJ1-3; d_call: .; cdr3_nt: TGCAGCGGATCGGTCTCTGGAAACACCATATATTTT; cdr3_aa: CSGSVSGNTIYF
clone_size: .; v_call: TRBV6-5; j_call: TRBJ1-2; d_call: .; cdr3_nt: TGTGCCAGCAGTTTGGGACGCGGGGCCCCTGACGGCTACACCTTC; cdr3_aa: CASSLGRGAPDGYTF
clone_size: .; v_call: TRBV6-1; j_call: TRBJ2-3; d_call: .; cdr3_nt: TGTGCCAGCAGTGACCGAGGTGCAGATACGCAGTATTTT; cdr3_aa: CASSDRGADTQYF
clone_size: .; v_call: TRBV2; j_call: TRBJ2-5; d_call: .; cdr3_nt: TGTGCCAGCAGTTGGACCCGGTGGGAGACCCAGTACTTC; cdr3_aa: CASSWTRWETQYF
clone_size: .; v_call: TRBV7-3; j_call: TRBJ2-5; d_call: .; cdr3_nt: TGTGCCAGCAGCTTATTGGGACACCCAAAAGGGACCCAGTACTTC; cdr3_aa: CASSLLGHPKGTQYF
clone_size: .; v_call: TRBV11-2; j_call: TRBJ1-1; d_call: .; cdr3_nt: TGTGCCAGCAGCTTAGGGGCACAGACGAACACTGAAGCTTTCTTT; cdr3_aa: CASSLGAQTNTEAFF
clone_size: .; v_call: TRBV10-3; j_call: TRBJ2-5; d_call: .; cdr3_nt: TGTGCCATCAGTGATCCCCGCCAAGAGACCCAGTACTTC; cdr3_aa: CAISDPRQETQYF
clone_size: .; v_call: TRBV5-5; j_call: TRBJ2-4; d_call: TRBD1; cdr3_nt: TGTGCCAGCAGCTTGGGTGGGACAGGGGGGAGCATTCAGTACTTC; cdr3_aa: CASSLGGTGGSIQYF
clone_size: .; v_call: TRBV2; j_call: TRBJ1-1; d_call: TRBD1; cdr3_nt: TGTGCCAGCAGGACAAGACAGGGGAACACTGAAGCTTTCTTT; cdr3_aa: CASRTRQGNTEAFF
clone_size: .; v_call: TRBV6-2/TRBV6-3; j_call: TRBJ1-2; d_call: .; cdr3_nt: TGTGCCAGCAGCCTCTCTTACACAGGATTTGGCTACACCTTC; cdr3_aa: CASSLSYTGFGYTF
clone_size: .; v_call: TRBV11-2; j_call: TRBJ1-2; d_call: .; cdr3_nt: TGTGCCAGCAGCCAGGACAGACTCCCTAACTATGGCTACACCTTC; cdr3_aa: CASSQDRLPNYGYTF
clone_size: .; v_call: TRBV28; j_call: TRBJ2-3; d_call: TRBD2; cdr3_nt: TGTGCCAGCAGTTTTAGCGGGGGGGTTTTTAATACGCAGTATTTT; cdr3_aa: CASSFSGGVFNTQYF
clone_size: .; v_call: TRBV18; j_call: TRBJ2-5; d_call: .; cdr3_nt: TGTGCCAGCTCATCTTCAAAAGACGAGACCCAGTACTTC; cdr3_aa: CASSSSKDETQYF
clone_size: once; v_call: TRBV5-1; j_call: TRBJ1-2; d_call: .; cdr3_nt: TGCGCCAGCAGCTTGGTTGGGCCAGGGGCGCAGAGTGTAGGATCTGGCTACACCTTC; cdr3_aa: CASSLVGPGAQSVGSGYTF
clone_size: few; v_call: TRBV25-1; j_call: TRBJ1-1; d_call: TRBD1; cdr3_nt: TGTGCCAGCAGTGGGGACAGGGAGGTCGCTGAAGCTTTCTTT; cdr3_aa: CASSGDREVAEAFF
clone_size: .; v_call: TRBV6-1; j_call: TRBJ1-4; d_call: .; cdr3_nt: TGTGCCAGCAGTGACACTAAGGGTAATCGCGCCGAAAAACTGTTTTTT; cdr3_aa: CASSDTKGNRAEKLFF
clone_size: .; v_call: TRBV5-5; j_call: TRBJ1-6; d_call: TRBD1; cdr3_nt: TGTGCCAGCACCCTGACAGGGACATATAATTCACCCCTCCACTTT; cdr3_aa: CASTLTGTYNSPLHF
clone_size: .; v_call: TRBV7-8; j_call: TRBJ2-3; d_call: TRBD2; cdr3_nt: TGTGCCAGCAGCTTAGGCCTCTTAGCGGGGACAAGCACAGATACGCAGTATTTT; cdr3_aa: CASSLGLLAGTSTDTQYF
clone_size: .; v_call: TRBV21-1; j_call: TRBJ1-2; d_call: .; cdr3_nt: TGTGCCAGCAGCAAATTCGCGACAAGGACCGAGGGCTACACCTTC; cdr3_aa: CASSKFATRTEGYTF
clone_size: .; v_call: TRBV4-2; j_call: TRBJ2-3; d_call: TRBD1; cdr3_nt: TGTGCCAGCAGCCAATCCGGACAGGGGGCCCCCACCACAGATACGCAGTATTTT; cdr3_aa: CASSQSGQGAPTTDTQYF
clone_size: .; v_call: TRBV2; j_call: TRBJ1-4; d_call: TRBD1; cdr3_nt: TGTGCCAGCATCGGACAGGGGAATGAAAAACTGTTTTTT; cdr3_aa: CASIGQGNEKLFF
clone_size: .; v_call: TRBV18; j_call: TRBJ1-6; d_call: TRBD1; cdr3_nt: TGTGCCAGCTCACCGGGACAGGGTTATAATTCACCCCTCCACTTT; cdr3_aa: CASSPGQGYNSPLHF
clone_size: .; v_call: TRBV7-9; j_call: TRBJ1-1; d_call: .; cdr3_nt: TGTGCCAGCAGCTTGTTCGATACAGGAGGTACTGAAGCTTTCTTT; cdr3_aa: CASSLFDTGGTEAFF
clone_size: .; v_call: TRBV27; j_call: TRBJ2-1; d_call: .; cdr3_nt: TGTGCCAGCAGTTTATTGGTGGGAGGCTGGAATGAGCAGTTCTTC; cdr3_aa: CASSLLVGGWNEQFF
clone_size: once; v_call: TRBV5-1; j_call: TRBJ2-3; d_call: .; cdr3_nt: TGCGCCAGCAGCTTCAATCTTGGAGATACGCAGTATTTT; cdr3_aa: CASSFNLGDTQYF
clone_size: .; v_call: TRBV19; j_call: TRBJ2-1; d_call: .; cdr3_nt: TGTGCCAGTAGTATAGATCGAGGGGACTTTCGGGATGAGCAGTTCTTC; cdr3_aa: CASSIDRGDFRDEQFF
clone_size: .; v_call: TRBV9; j_call: TRBJ2-5; d_call: TRBD2; cdr3_nt: TGTGCCAGCAGCCCTGGACTAGCTGGAGAGACCCAGTACTTC; cdr3_aa: CASSPGLAGETQYF
clone_size: once; v_call: TRBV19; j_call: TRBJ2-3; d_call: .; cdr3_nt: TGTGCCAGTAGCAGACCCCAAGGCAGCTTCACAGATACGCAGTATTTT; cdr3_aa: CASSRPQGSFTDTQYF
clone_size: .; v_call: TRBV4-1; j_call: TRBJ1-1; d_call: .; cdr3_nt: TGCGCCAGCAGCCAAGTGTGGCAGGCGGGAATAGAAGCTTTCTTT; cdr3_aa: CASSQVWQAGIEAFF
clone_size: .; v_call: TRBV20-1; j_call: TRBJ1-2; d_call: .; cdr3_nt: TGCAGTGCTAGTCGAGGAACAGGATATAACTATGGCTACACCTTC; cdr3_aa: CSASRGTGYNYGYTF
clone_size: .; v_call: TRBV27; j_call: TRBJ1-1; d_call: .; cdr3_nt: TGTGCCAGCAGTTTGACAGGTTGGTACACTGAAGCTTTCTTT; cdr3_aa: CASSLTGWYTEAFF
clone_size: .; v_call: TRBV6-5; j_call: TRBJ1-6; d_call: TRBD1; cdr3_nt: TGTGCCAGCACCGGACAGGGAGTTTATAATTCACCCCTCCACTTT; cdr3_aa: CASTGQGVYNSPLHF
clone_size: .; v_call: TRBV27; j_call: TRBJ1-1; d_call: .; cdr3_nt: TGTGCCAGCAGTGAAGGGTCCGGGCCCACTGAAGCTTTCTTT; cdr3_aa: CASSEGSGPTEAFF